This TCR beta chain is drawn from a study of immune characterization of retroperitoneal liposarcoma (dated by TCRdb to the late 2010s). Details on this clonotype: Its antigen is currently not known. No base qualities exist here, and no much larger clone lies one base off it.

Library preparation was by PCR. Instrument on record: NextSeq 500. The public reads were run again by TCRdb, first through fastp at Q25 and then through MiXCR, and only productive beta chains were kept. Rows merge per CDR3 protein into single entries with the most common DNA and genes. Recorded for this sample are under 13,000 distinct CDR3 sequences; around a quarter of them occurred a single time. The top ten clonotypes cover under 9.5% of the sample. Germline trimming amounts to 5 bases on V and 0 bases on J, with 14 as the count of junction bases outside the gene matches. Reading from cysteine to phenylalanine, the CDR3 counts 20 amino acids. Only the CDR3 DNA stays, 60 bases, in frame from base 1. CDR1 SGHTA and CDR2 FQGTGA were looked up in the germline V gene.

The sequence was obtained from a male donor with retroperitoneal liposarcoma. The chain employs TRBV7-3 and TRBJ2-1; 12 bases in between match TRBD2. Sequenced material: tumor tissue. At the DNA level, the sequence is TGTGCCAGCAGCCCTCTGGGTGAGACTAGCGGGAGAGTCTCCTACAATGAGCAGTTCTTC. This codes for CASSPLGETSGRVSYNEQFF. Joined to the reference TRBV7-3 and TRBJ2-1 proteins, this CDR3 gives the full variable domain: GAGVSQTPSNKVTEKGKYVELRCDPISGHTALYWYRQSLGQGPEFLIYFQGTGAADDSGLPNDRFFAVRPEGSVSTLKIQRTERGDSAVYLCASSPLGETSGRVSYNEQFFGPGTRLTVL.